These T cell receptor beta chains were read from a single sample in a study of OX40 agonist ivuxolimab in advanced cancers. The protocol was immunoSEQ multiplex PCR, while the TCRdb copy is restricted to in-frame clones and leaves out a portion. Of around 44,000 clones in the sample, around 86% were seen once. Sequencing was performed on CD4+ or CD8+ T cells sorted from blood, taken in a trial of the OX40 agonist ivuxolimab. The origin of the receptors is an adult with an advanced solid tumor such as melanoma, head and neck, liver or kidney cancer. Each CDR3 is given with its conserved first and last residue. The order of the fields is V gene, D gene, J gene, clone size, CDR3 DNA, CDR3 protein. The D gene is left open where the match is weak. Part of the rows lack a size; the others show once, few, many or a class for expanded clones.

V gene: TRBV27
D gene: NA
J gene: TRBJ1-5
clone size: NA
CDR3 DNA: TGTGCCAGCACCCCATGGGGGGCAGATAGCAATCAGCCCCAGCATTTT
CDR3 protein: CASTPWGADSNQPQHF

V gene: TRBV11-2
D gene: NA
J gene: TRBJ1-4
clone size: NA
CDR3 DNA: TGTGCCAGCAGCTTAGGATTTTTTTCGGGGGAACTGTTTTTT
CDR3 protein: CASSLGFFSGELFF

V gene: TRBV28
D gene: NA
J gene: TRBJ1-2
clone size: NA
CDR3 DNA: TGTGCCAGCAGTTTACTCCGGGACATGGCGTTGAGTAACTATGGCTACACCTTC
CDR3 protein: CASSLLRDMALSNYGYTF

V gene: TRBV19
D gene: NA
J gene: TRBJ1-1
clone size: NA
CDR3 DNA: TGTGCCAGTAGTGACCGCGGAGACGGAGCTTTCTTT
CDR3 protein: CASSDRGDGAFF

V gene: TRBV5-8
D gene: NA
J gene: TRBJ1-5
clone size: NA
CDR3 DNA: TGTGCCAGCAGCTTGGCGGGGTCAGGGAATCAGCCCCAGCATTTT
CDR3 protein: CASSLAGSGNQPQHF

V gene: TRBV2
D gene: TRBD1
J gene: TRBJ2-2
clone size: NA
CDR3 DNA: TGTGCCAGCAGCCGGGACAGGGGGCTTCCCACGAACACCGGGGAGCTGTTTTTT
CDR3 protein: CASSRDRGLPTNTGELFF

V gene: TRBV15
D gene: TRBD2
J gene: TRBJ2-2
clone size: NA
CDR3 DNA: TGTGCCACCAGCAGACAACGGGGGGTTTTCACCGGGGAGCTGTTTTTT
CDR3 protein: CATSRQRGVFTGELFF

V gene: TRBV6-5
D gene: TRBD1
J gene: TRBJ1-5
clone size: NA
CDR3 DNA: TGTGCCAGCAGCCGACAGGGGGCGGGGAATCAGCCCCAGCATTTT
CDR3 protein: CASSRQGAGNQPQHF

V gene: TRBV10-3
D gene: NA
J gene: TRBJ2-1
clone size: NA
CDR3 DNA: TGTGCCATCAGTGAGCTCGGATCAGGCCATGAGCAGTTCTTC
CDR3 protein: CAISELGSGHEQFF

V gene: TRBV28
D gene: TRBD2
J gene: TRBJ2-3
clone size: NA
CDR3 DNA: TGTGCCTTGCGGCGGGGGGCCAACACAGATACGCAGTATTTT
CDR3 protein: CALRRGANTDTQYF

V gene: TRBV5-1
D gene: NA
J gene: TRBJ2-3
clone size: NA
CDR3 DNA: TGCGCCAGCAGCTTGGTGTGGCAGGGGAAAGATACGCAGTATTTT
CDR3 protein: CASSLVWQGKDTQYF

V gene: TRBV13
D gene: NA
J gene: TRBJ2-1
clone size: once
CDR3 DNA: TGTGCCAGCAGCTTATCACCAGGGCTATACAATGAGCAGTTCTTC
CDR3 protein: CASSLSPGLYNEQFF

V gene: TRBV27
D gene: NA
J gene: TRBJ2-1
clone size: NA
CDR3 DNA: TGTGCCAGCAGTTTAAGGGGCGGACTCTACAATGAGCAGTTCTTC
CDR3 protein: CASSLRGGLYNEQFF

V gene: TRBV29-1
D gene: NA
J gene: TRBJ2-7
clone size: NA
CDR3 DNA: TGCAGCGTACTTTCCAGGTACTACGAGCAGTACTTC
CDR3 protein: CSVLSRYYEQYF

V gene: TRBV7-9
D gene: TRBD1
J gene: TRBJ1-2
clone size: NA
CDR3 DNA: TGTGCCAGCAGCTTAGCGACAGGGTATGGCTACACCTTC
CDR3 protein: CASSLATGYGYTF

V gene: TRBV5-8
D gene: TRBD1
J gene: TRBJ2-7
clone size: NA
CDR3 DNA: TGTGCCAGCAGCCCCGGGCAGGGGGAGAACGAGCAGTACTTC
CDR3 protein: CASSPGQGENEQYF

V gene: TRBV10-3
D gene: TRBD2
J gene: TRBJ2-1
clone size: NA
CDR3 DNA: TGTGCCACCGGCGGGGAGGGAGCGGGGGGGAATGAGCAGTTCTTC
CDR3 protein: CATGGEGAGGNEQFF

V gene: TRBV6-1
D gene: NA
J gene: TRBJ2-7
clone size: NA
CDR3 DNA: TGTGCCAGCAGTGAAGCTGGCGAGTTTGCGAGTTACGAGCAGTACTTC
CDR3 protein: CASSEAGEFASYEQYF

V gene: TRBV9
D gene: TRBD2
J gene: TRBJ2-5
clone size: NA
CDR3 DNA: TGTGCCAGCAGCGTAGCCCTGACTAGCGGCTCAGAGACCCAGTACTTC
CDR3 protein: CASSVALTSGSETQYF

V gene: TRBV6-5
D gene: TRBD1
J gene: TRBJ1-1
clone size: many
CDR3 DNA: TGTGCCAGCAGCACAGGGGGGGAGGACACTGAAGCTTTCTTT
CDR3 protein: CASSTGGEDTEAFF

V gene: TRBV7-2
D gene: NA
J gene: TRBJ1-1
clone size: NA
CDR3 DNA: TGTGCCAGCAGCATCTGGGGGGGTGGTGACACTGAAGCTTTCTTT
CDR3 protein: CASSIWGGGDTEAFF

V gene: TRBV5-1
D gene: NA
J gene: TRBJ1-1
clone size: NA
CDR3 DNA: TGCGCCAGCAGATTTGACGAGGAAGCTTTCTTT
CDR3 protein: CASRFDEEAFF

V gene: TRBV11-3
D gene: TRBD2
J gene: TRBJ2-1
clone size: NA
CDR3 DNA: TGTGCCAGCAGCTCGGGACTAGCGGGGGGTAGATACAATGAGCAGTTCTTC
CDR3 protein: CASSSGLAGGRYNEQFF